This entry features one T cell receptor beta chain sequence. As handled by the study authors: Using reference gene primer amplification, nucleated cell counts were estimated. Method: immunoSEQ multiplex PCR; TCRdb's copy keeps in-frame clones and lacks some. The V and J calls and clone size are taken from that table; D and trimming were inferred from the DNA. The sample contains approximately 290,000 clones, under 85% of which appear only once. The data are from a study of blood T cell repertoires in COVID-19. Study-wide background: From T cells, B-cell-depleted T cells, or PBMCs came the material, which was cDNA or gDNA.

Germline CDR1 reads MDHEN; CDR2 reads SYDVKM. V was cut by 1 base and J by 1 base, with 9 bases left in between. This CDR3 region has 15 residues. Sequenced sample: peripheral blood. J is TRBJ2-3 and V is TRBV28; no clear D. This TCR was recovered from a human donor with COVID-19, enrolled during active disease. The donor label of this sample is uncertain. CDR3 nucleotide sequence: TGTGCCAGCAGTTTATCTAGTGGTGGCACAGATACGCAGTATTTT. Translating gives CASSLSSGGTDTQYF. The variable domain in full, completed from reference TRBV28 and TRBJ2-3, reads DVKVTQSSRYLVKRTGEKVFLECVQDMDHENMFWYRQDPGLGLRLIYFSYDVKMKEKGDIPEGYSVSREKKERFSLILESASTNQTSMYLCASSLSSGGTDTQYFGPGTRLTVL.